These 14 T cell receptor beta chains were all obtained from the same sample, sequenced in a study of shared clonotypes between healthy human individuals. Naive CD8 populations comprised CD45RO-negative cells positively selected for CCR7, excluding terminally differentiated effector memory CD45RA+ cells. TCRdb's copy holds only in-frame clones and misses some; the assay was immunoSEQ multiplex PCR. Of just over 2,000,000 clones detected, about 95% appear once; the ten largest clones hold roughly 1%. The specimen sequenced was naive CD8+ T cells sorted from blood. These receptors were obtained from a man aged 18-30 years in good health.

This clone occurred once. The chain uses TRBV19 and TRBJ2-2, with 10 positions matching TRBD1. CDR3 length: 15 amino acids. V shed 7 bases, J shed 7 bases, and the junction held 9 bases outside the gene matches. Germline V CDR1 and CDR2: LNHDA, SQIVND (reference sequence). The CDR3 here is CASTPRTGGIGELFF. CDR3 nucleotides: TGTGCCAGTACCCCTAGGACAGGGGGAATCGGGGAGCTGTTTTTT.

A word on this clone: The sample has other DNA sequences that encode this CDR3 too. This sequence joins TRBV29-1 and TRBJ2-7, with 7 bases lining up with TRBD1. Trimming removed 4 bases from V and 2 bases from J; junction bases left unmatched: 2. Looked up from germline, CDR1 is SQVTM and CDR2 is ANQGSEA. This CDR3 spans 12 amino acids. CDR3 amino acids: CSVGDSPYEQYF. In DNA, the CDR3 is TGCAGCGTTGGGGACAGCCCCTACGAGCAGTACTTC.

Of note for this clone: Other DNA sequences within the sample encode an identical CDR3. This chain joins TRBV7-9 and TRBJ1-1; D is ambiguous. The ends were cut back, 4 bases at V and 2 bases at J, with 8 bases in the middle. The CDR3 consists of 13 residues. CDR1 and CDR2 (germline): SEHNR, FQNEAQ (reference sequence). The CDR3 region is CASSSPGNTEAFF. The DNA of the CDR3 is TGTGCCAGCAGCTCTCCGGGTAACACTGAAGCTTTCTTT.

This chain connects TRBV4-1 to TRBJ1-1; no reliable D call. Germline V gene data show CDR1 as MGHRA and CDR2 as YSYEKL. This CDR3 region has 15 residues. The V and J ends lost 1 base and 1 base respectively, with 10 bases between them. This chain's CDR3 is CASSQVGTANTEAFF. CDR3 nucleotide sequence: TGCGCCAGCAGCCAAGTAGGCACGGCGAACACTGAAGCTTTCTTT.

The gene calls are TRBV7-9 and TRBJ2-2; D perhaps matches TRBD1 (5 bases). Deletions cut 2 bases from V and 0 bases from J, with 10 bases between. Looked up from germline, CDR1 is SEHNR and CDR2 is FQNEAQ (reference sequence). The CDR3 runs 16 residues. The CDR3, as DNA: TGTGCCAGCAGCTTAATCAGGGTCTCGAACACCGGGGAGCTGTTTTTT. It codes for CASSLIRVSNTGELFF. The entire variable domain, with the rest obtained from reference TRBV7-9 and TRBJ2-2, is as follows: DTGVSQNPRHKITKRGQNVTFRCDPISEHNRLYWYRQTLGQGPEFLTYFQNEAQLEKSRLLSDRFSAERPKGSFSTLEIQRTEQGDSAMYLCASSLIRVSNTGELFFGEGSRLTVL.

This chain links TRBV5-8 with TRBJ2-5; 7 bases map to TRBD2. Trimming at V came to 10 bases and at J to 5 bases, leaving 8 bases not matched to a gene. The CDR3 spans 12 residues. Germline CDR1 and CDR2: SGHTS and YDEGEE. CDR3 DNA: TGTGCCCTGACGGCGGGGGATGAGACCCAGTACTTC. This codes for CALTAGDETQYF. Filled out from reference TRBV5-8 and TRBJ2-5, the complete variable domain reads EAGVTQSPTHLIKTRGQQATLRCSPISGHTSVYWYQQALGLGLQFLLWYDEGEERNRGNFPPRFSGRQFPNYSSELNVNALELEDSALYLCALTAGDETQYFGPGTRLLVL.

The chain employs TRBV4-1 and TRBJ1-5, with TRBD1 identical over 12 bases. The ends lost 5 bases at V and 5 bases at J; junction bases unmatched: 13. The CDR3 has 18 amino acids. Germline values: CDR1 MGHRA, CDR2 YSYEKL. CDR3 nucleotide sequence: TGCGCCAGCAGCTCAGTATTAACCGGGACAGGGGGCGATCAGCCCCAGCATTTT. It yields the protein CASSSVLTGTGGDQPQHF.

The chain couples TRBV2 to TRBJ2-7; D is possibly TRBD2 (6 bases). The V end was cut by 6 bases, the J end by 4 bases, with 13 bases between. Germline lookup yields CDR1 SNHLY and CDR2 FYNNEI. This CDR3 spans 13 amino acids. The CDR3 DNA follows: TGTGCCAGCAGCTTATTCGCGGGGTACGAGCAGTACTTC. Amino acids: CASSLFAGYEQYF.

The rearrangement links TRBV11-2 to TRBJ2-7, with 8 nucleotides matching TRBD2. The germline gives CDR1 SGHAT, CDR2 FQNNGV. The CDR3 loop spans 18 amino acids. Trimming cost V 0 bases and J 2 bases; bases outside gene matches: 12. In DNA, the CDR3 is TGTGCCAGCAGCTTAGATCCACTAGCGGAAACCCATACCTACGAGCAGTACTTC. Amino acids: CASSLDPLAETHTYEQYF. The variable domain in full, with the rest retrieved from reference TRBV11-2 and TRBJ2-7, is EAGVAQSPRYKIIEKRQSVAFWCNPISGHATLYWYQQILGQGPKLLIQFQNNGVVDDSQLPKDRFSAERLKGVDSTLKIQPAKLEDSAVYLCASSLDPLAETHTYEQYFGPGTRLTVT.

V gene TRBV29-1 combines with J gene TRBJ2-1; 8 bases line up with TRBD2. This CDR3 is built from 14 residues. V gave up 1 base and J gave up 4 bases; unmatched junction bases: 3. Germline V lookup: CDR1 SQVTM, CDR2 ANQGSEA. CDR3 sequence: CSVEVREGYNEQFF. CDR3 DNA: TGCAGCGTTGAAGTCCGGGAGGGGTACAATGAGCAGTTCTTC.

The chain is built from TRBV11-3 and TRBJ2-1, with TRBD2 matching over 8 bases. Germline lookup yields CDR1 SGHNT and CDR2 YENEEA. Trimming took 0 bases from V and 5 from J; bases not matched to a gene: 6. The CDR3 has 16 amino acids. The CDR3 protein is CASSLDPRGGDNEQFF. CDR3 nucleotide sequence: TGTGCCAGCAGCTTAGATCCCCGGGGGGGAGACAATGAGCAGTTCTTC.

V is TRBV5-5 and J is TRBJ2-5; D is unclear. This CDR3 is built from 14 residues. Germline loops: CDR1 SGHKS, CDR2 YYEKEE (reference sequence). V lost 0 bases, J lost 0 bases, and 6 bases lay in between. The CDR3 protein is CASSLGAYQETQYF. The DNA of the CDR3 is TGTGCCAGCAGCTTGGGGGCGTACCAAGAGACCCAGTACTTC.

CDR3 bases: TGTGCCAGCAGCCGTGGACAGGGTTACCCCTACGAGCAGTACTTC. As protein: CASSRGQGYPYEQYF. The V gene is TRBV7-8, the J gene TRBJ2-7; TRBD1 agrees at 8 bases. The CDR3 is 15 residues long. V lost 5 bases, J lost 2 bases, and 8 bases stayed unmatched. Germline CDR1 and CDR2: SGHVS and FQNEAQ.

V gene TRBV7-9 combines with J gene TRBJ2-3, with no clear D. V dropped 5 bases and J dropped 1 base, with 16 bases sitting between them. The CDR3 is 16 residues long. Germline V CDR1 and CDR2: SEHNR, FQNEAQ (reference sequence). CDR3 in amino acids: CASSDEDSPGTDTQYF. As DNA, the CDR3 is TGTGCCAGCAGCGATGAAGACTCACCGGGCACAGATACGCAGTATTTT.